Below are 4 T cell receptor beta chains sequenced from a single sample in a study of early T cells in non-severe SARS-CoV-2 infection. One entry per CDR3 protein, called by TCRdb with MiXCR from the 5' RACE reads. The sample consists of 30,000 to 40,000 distinct CDR3 sequences, around 6% of them appearing once. The sample consisted of whole blood. The receptors derive from an adult who was a healthcare worker with PCR-confirmed SARS-CoV-2 infection or an uninfected control (not recorded which).

V and J are TRBV19 and TRBJ1-2; 9 nucleotides match TRBD1. The CDR3 runs 15 residues. Trimming cost V 6 bases and J 3 bases; bases outside gene matches: 8. The V gene's germline CDR1 is LNHDA and CDR2 SQIVND (reference sequence). DNA for the CDR3: TGTGCCAGTAGGAACAGGGGGCGCTCGGACTATGGCTACACCTTC. This translates into CASRNRGRSDYGYTF.

This clonotype has ten or more counts. The chain combines TRBV5-6 with TRBJ2-3; D is unclear. Germline V gene lookup returns CDR1 SGHDT and CDR2 YYEEEE. The germline V and J ends were trimmed by 4 bases and 6 bases, with 15 bases remaining between them. CDR3 size: 14 residues. The CDR3 bases are TGTGCCAGCAGCCCAATAGACGGTCCGGATACGCAGTATTTT. As protein: CASSPIDGPDTQYF.

This clonotype was recorded many times. V usage is TRBV7-9 and J usage is TRBJ1-6, with 7 bases fitting TRBD1. The germline gives CDR1 SEHNR, CDR2 FQNEAQ (reference sequence). Trimming took 4 bases from V and 7 from J; bases not matched to a gene: 4. This CDR3 contains 14 residues. The CDR3 spells CASSSDRSNSPLHF. CDR3 nucleotides: TGTGCCAGCAGCTCGGACAGGTCCAATTCACCCCTCCACTTT.

This clonotype was recorded at least ten times. The genes are TRBV18 and TRBJ2-1, with TRBD2 as a possible D gene (5 bases). Germline V gene data show CDR1 as KGHSH and CDR2 as LQKENI. Trimming took 3 bases from V and 10 from J, leaving 13 bases between them. The CDR3 has 13 amino acids. The CDR3 DNA reads as TGTGCCAGCTCACCGAGGGAAAGACTGGAGCAGTTCTTC. It specifies CASSPRERLEQFF.